This TCR beta chain was recorded in a study of blood T cell repertoires in COVID-19. About the study: The study drew acute and convalescent COVID-19 samples from the United States, Italy and Spain. Sources were T cells, B-cell-depleted T cells, or PBMCs; the material itself was cDNA or gDNA.

V shed 8 bases and J 2 bases; nucleotides not matched to a gene: 5. The CDR3 loop spans 13 amino acids. Source study methods: Reference gene primer amplification gave estimated nucleated cell counts. TCRdb keeps only in-frame clones here, not all; method: immunoSEQ multiplex PCR. The DNA gave D and trimming, while V, J and clone size come from that table. The sample carries under 75,000 clones, 92% recorded once. The sequencing sample was made of peripheral blood. The chain uses TRBV12-3 or TRBV12-4 and TRBJ2-7, with 8 positions matching TRBD1. The sequence came from a man aged 50 to 60 with active COVID-19. The CDR3 bases are TGTGCCAGCCAAAGGGGACAGGCCTACGAGCAGTACTTC. The encoded protein is CASQRGQAYEQYF.